This T cell receptor (beta chain) is from a study of blood T cell repertoires in COVID-19. Assignment of participants to cohorts was predicated upon participant-reported clinical history. Sequencing was performed with immunoSEQ multiplex PCR; in TCRdb, only in-frame clones are kept and a portion is missing. The data contain about 440,000 clones, 70% to 90% of them singletons. Germline V gene sequence: CDR1 LNHDA, CDR2 SQIVND (reference sequence). This CDR3 has 14 residues. Deletions cut 2 bases from V and 4 bases from J, with 12 bases between. This clonotype was sampled from a woman in her late teens or twenties with acute COVID-19. This rearrangement joins TRBV19 to TRBJ2-7; D is unresolved. Sequenced: PBMCs or T cells enriched from blood (not recorded which). The CDR3 bases are TGTGCCAGTAGTATAAGAGGTCTCCCTTACGAGCAGTACTTC. It encodes CASSIRGLPYEQYF.